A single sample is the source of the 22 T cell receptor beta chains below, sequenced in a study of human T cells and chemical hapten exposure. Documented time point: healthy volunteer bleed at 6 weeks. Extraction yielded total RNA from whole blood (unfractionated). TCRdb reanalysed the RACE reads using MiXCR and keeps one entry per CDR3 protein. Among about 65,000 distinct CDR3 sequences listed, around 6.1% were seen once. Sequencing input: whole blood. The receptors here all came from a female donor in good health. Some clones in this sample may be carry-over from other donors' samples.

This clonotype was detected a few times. DNA of the CDR3: TGTGCCAGCAGTTTTGGGCCAGCGGGAGTTTCTTATGAGCAGTTCTTC. Residues: CASSFGPAGVSYEQFF. V is TRBV28 and J is TRBJ2-1; TRBD2 matches 8 bases. V was pared by 3 bases and J by 8 bases, with 12 bases of the junction left unmatched. CDR3 length: 16 residues. Looked up from germline, CDR1 is MDHEN and CDR2 is SYDVKM. The whole variable domain, remainder taken from reference TRBV28 and TRBJ2-1, is DVKVTQSSRYLVKRTGEKVFLECVQDMDHENMFWYRQDPGLGLRLIYFSYDVKMKEKGDIPEGYSVSREKKERFSLILESASTNQTSMYLCASSFGPAGVSYEQFFGPGTRLTVL.

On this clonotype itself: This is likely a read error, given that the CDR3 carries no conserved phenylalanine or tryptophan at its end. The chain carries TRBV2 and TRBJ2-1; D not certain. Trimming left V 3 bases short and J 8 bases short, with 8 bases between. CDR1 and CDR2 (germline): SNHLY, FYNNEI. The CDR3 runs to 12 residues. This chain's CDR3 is CASSESAHEQFL. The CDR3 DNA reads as TGTGCCAGCAGTGAGTCGGCCCATGAGCAGTTCCTC.

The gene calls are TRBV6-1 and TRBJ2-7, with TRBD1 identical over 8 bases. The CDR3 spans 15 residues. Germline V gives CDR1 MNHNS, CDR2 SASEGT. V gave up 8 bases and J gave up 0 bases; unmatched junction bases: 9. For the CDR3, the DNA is TGTGCCAGCTATCGGCGGGACAGGAGCTCCTACGAGCAGTACTTC. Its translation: CASYRRDRSSYEQYF.

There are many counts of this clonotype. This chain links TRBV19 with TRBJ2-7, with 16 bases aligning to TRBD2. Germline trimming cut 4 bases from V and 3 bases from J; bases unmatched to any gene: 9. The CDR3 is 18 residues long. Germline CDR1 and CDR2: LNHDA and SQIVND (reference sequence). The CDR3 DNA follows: TGTGCCAGTAGTAGAAACTTGGGACTAGCGGGAGGGAACTACGAGCAGTACTTC. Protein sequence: CASSRNLGLAGGNYEQYF.

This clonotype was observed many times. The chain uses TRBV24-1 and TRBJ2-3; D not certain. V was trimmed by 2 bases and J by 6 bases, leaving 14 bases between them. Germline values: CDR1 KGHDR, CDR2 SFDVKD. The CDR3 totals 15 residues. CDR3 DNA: TGTGCCACCAGTGATTCCTCGATGCTCGGGGATACGCAGTATTTT. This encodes CATSDSSMLGDTQYF.

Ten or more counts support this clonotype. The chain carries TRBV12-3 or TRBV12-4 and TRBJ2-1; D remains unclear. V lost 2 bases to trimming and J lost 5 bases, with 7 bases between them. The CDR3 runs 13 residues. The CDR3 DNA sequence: TGTGCCAGCAGTTTAAGTTTCGACAATGAGCAGTTCTTC. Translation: CASSLSFDNEQFF.

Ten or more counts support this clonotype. The CDR3 sequence is CASSPIAGLSSSTDTQYF. Here the CDR3 DNA reads TGTGCCAGCAGTCCGATAGCGGGACTTAGTTCTAGCACAGATACGCAGTATTTT. J is TRBJ2-3 and V is TRBV12-3 or TRBV12-4; TRBD2 matches 8 bases. V lost 5 bases to trimming and J lost 0 bases; unmatched junction nucleotides: 13. This CDR3 comprises 18 residues.

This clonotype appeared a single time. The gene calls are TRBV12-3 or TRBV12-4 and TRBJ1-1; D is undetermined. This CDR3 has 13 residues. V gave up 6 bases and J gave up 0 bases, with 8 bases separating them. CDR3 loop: CASRKGMNTEAFF. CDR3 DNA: TGTGCCAGCAGGAAAGGGATGAACACTGAAGCTTTCTTT.

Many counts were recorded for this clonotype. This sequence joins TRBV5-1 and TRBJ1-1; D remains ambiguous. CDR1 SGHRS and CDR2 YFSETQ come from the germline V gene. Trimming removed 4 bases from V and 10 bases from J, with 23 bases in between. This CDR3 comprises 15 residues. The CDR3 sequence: CASSESGSGSLVAFF. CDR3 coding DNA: TGCGCCAGCAGCGAATCCGGGAGCGGATCATTAGTAGCTTTCTTT.

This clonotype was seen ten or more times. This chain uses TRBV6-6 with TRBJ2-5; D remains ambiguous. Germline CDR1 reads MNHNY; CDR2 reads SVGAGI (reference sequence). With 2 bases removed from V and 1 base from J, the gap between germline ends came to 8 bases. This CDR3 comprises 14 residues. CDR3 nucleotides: TGTGCCAGCAGTTACGGTACTCTCCAAGAGACCCAGTACTTC. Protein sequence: CASSYGTLQETQYF.

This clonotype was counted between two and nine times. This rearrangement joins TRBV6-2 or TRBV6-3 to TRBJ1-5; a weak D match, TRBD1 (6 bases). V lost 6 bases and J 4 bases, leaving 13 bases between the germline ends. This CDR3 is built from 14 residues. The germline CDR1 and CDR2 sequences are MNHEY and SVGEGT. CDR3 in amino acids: CASRSGALNQPQHF. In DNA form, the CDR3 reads TGTGCCAGCAGGTCAGGGGCCCTGAATCAGCCCCAGCATTTT.

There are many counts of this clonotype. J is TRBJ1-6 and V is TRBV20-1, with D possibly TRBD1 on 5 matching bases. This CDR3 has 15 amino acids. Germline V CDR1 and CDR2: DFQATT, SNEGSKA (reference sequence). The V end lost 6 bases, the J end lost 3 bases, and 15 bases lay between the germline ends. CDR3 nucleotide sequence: TGCAGTGCGCGGACACGCCTCAACTATAATTCACCCCTCCACTTT. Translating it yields CSARTRLNYNSPLHF.

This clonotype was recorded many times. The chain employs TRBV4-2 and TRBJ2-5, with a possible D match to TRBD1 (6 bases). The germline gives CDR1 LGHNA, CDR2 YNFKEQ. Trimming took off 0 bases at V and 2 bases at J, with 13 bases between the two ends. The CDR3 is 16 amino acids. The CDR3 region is CASSQEVTGHQETQYF. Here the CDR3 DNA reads TGTGCCAGCAGCCAAGAAGTGACGGGACATCAAGAGACCCAGTACTTC.

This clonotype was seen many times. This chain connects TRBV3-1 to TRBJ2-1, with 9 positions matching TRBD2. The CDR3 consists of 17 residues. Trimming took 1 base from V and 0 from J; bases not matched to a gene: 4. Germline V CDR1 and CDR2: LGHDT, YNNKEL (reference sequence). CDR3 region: CASSQAGSGSSYNEQFF. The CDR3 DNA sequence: TGTGCCAGCAGCCAAGCGGGTAGCGGGAGCTCCTACAATGAGCAGTTCTTC.

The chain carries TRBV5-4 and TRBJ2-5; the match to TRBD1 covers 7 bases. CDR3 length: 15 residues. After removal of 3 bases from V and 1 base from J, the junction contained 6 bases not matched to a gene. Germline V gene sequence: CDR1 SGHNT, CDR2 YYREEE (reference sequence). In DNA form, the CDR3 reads TGTGCCAGCAGCTCACCGACAGGGCTCCAAGAGACCCAGTACTTC. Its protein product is CASSSPTGLQETQYF.

CDR3 DNA: TGTGCCATCAGTGAGGACCCCCTAGTGCAGTATTTT. Translating it yields CAISEDPLVQYF. The chain combines TRBV10-3 with TRBJ2-3; D gene ambiguous. This CDR3 region has 12 residues. Trimming pared 2 bases from V and 11 bases from J, leaving 11 bases between. Germline V gives CDR1 ENHRY, CDR2 SYGVKD.

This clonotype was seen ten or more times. CDR3 sequence reads: CASSLQTFEAFF. In nucleotides, the CDR3 is TGTGCCAGCAGCCTACAGACCTTTGAAGCTTTCTTT. This sequence joins TRBV7-8 and TRBJ1-1; no firm D call. V was shortened by 5 bases and J by 7 bases, with 11 bases between the two germline ends. The CDR3 has 12 amino acids. CDR1 and CDR2 (germline): SGHVS, FQNEAQ.

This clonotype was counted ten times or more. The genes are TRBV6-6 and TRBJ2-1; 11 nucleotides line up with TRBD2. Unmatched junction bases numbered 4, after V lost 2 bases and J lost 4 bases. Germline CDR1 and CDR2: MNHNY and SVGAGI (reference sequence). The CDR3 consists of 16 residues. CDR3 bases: TGTGCCAGCAGTTACCTTACTAGCGGGAGATACAATGAGCAGTTCTTC. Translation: CASSYLTSGRYNEQFF.

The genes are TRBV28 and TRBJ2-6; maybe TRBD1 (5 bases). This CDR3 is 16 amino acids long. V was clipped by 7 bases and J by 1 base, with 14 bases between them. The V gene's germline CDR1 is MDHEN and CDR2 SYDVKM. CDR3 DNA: TGTGCCAGCACTCCTCCTGGACAATCTGGGGCCAACGTCCTGACTTTC. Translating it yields CASTPPGQSGANVLTF.

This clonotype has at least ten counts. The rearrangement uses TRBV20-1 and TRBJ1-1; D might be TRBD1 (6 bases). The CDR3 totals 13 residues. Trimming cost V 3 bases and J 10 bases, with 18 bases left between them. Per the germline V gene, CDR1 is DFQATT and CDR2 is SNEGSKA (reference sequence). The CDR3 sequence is CSAREERGIGAFF. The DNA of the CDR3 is TGCAGTGCTAGGGAGGAAAGGGGGATTGGAGCTTTCTTT.

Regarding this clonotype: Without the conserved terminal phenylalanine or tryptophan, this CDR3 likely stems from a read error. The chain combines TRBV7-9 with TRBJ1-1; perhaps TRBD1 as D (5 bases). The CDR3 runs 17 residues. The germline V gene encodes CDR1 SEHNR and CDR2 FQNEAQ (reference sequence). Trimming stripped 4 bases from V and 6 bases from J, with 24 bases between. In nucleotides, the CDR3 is TGTGCCAGCAGCTCCACCCTAGGAGTTTCGGGACTCGCTGAAGCTTTCCTT. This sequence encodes CASSSTLGVSGLAEAFL.

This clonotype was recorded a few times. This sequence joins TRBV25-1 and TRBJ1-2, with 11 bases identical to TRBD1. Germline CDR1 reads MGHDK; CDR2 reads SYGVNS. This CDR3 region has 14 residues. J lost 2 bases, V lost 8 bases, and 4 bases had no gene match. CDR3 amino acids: CASSGQGENYGYTF. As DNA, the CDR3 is TGTGCCAGCTCGGGACAGGGGGAAAACTATGGCTACACCTTC.